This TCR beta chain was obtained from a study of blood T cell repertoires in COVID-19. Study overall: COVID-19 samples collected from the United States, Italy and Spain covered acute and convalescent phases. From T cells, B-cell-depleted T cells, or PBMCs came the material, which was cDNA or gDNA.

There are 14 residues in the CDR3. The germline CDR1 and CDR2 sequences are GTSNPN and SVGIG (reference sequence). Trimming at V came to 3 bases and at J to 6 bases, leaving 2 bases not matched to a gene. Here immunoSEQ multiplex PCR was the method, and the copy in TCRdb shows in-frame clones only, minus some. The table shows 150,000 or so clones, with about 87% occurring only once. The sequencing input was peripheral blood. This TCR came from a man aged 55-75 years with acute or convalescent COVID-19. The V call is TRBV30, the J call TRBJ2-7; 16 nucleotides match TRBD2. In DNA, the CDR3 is TGTGCCTGGAGGGGACTAGCGGGAGGGCGCGAGCAGTACTTC. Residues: CAWRGLAGGREQYF. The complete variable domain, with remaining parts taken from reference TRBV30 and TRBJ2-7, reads SQTIHQWPATLVQPVGSPLSLECTVEGTSNPNLYWYRQAAGRGLQLLFYSVGIGQISSEVPQNLSASRPQDRQFILSSKKLLLSDSGFYLCAWRGLAGGREQYFGPGTRLTVT.